The following is a T cell receptor (beta chain) sequence with its context. Germline V gives CDR1 MNHNS, CDR2 SASEGT. V lost 2 bases and J lost 2; bases outside the gene matches: 5. The CDR3 runs 15 residues. This record comes from a study of blood T cell repertoires in COVID-19. As for the study in general: Researchers got acute and convalescent COVID-19 samples from the United States, Italy and Spain.

Per the study methods: Nucleated cell counts were estimated from reference gene primer amplification. Method: immunoSEQ multiplex PCR; TCRdb's copy keeps in-frame clones and lacks some. That table gives V, J and clone size, and the DNA gave D and trimming. The sample shows about 150,000 clones, about 86% of them seen only once. The clonotype was recovered from a man in his 70s with acute or convalescent COVID-19. Sequencing input: peripheral blood. The chain employs TRBV6-1 and TRBJ1-2, with 7 positions matching TRBD1. The CDR3 region has the DNA TGTGCCAGCAGTGAATCAACAGGGGTAAACTATGGCTACACCTTC. Its protein product is CASSESTGVNYGYTF.